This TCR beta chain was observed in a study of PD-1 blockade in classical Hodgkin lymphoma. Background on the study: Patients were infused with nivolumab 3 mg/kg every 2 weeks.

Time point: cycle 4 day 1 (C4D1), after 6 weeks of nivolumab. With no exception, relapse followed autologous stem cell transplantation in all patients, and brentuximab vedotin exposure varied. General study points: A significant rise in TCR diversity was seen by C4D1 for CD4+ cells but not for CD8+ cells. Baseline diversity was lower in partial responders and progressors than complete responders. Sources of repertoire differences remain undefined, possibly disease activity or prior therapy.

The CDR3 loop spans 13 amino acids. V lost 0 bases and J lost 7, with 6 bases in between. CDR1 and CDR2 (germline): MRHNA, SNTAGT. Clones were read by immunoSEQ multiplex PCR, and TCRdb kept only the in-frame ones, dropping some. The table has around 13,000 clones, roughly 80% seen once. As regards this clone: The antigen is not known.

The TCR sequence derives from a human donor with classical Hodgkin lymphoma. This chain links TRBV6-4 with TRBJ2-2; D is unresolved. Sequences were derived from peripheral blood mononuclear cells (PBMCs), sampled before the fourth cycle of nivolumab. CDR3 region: CASSDSIDGELFF. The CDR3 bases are TGTGCCAGCAGTGACTCGATCGACGGGGAGCTGTTTTTT.